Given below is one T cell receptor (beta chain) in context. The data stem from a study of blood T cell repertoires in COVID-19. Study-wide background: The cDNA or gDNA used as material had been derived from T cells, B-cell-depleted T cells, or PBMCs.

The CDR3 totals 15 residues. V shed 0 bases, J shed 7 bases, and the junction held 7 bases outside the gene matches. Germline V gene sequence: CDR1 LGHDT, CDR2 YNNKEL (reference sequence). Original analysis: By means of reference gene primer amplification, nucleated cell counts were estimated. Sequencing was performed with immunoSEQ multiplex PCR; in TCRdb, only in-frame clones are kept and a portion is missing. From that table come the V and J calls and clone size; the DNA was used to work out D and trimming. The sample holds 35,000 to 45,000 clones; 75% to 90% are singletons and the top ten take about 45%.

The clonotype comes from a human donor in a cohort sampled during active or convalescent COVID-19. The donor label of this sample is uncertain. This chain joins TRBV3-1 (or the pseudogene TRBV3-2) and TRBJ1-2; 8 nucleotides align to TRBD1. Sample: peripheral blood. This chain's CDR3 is CASSQDRQGAAGYTF. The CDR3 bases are TGTGCCAGCAGCCAAGATCGTCAGGGGGCAGCTGGCTACACCTTC.